One sample yielded the 20 T cell receptor beta chains listed below, sequenced in a study of blood T cell repertoires in COVID-19. Sequencing was performed with immunoSEQ multiplex PCR; in TCRdb, only in-frame clones are kept and a portion is missing. There are just over 80,000 clones in the sample; about 70% occur only once, and 20% lies in the top ten. The sample comprised peripheral blood. Receptor source: a woman over 75 with active or convalescent COVID-19.

The chain joins TRBV5-1 to TRBJ1-5, with 10 bases identical to TRBD1. CDR1 and CDR2 (germline): SGHRS, YFSETQ. CDR3 size: 18 residues. Trimming took 5 bases from V and 6 from J; bases not matched to a gene: 17. DNA for the CDR3: TGCGCCAGCAGTCTGACTTCGACAGGGGGCGATTCTAGTCAGCCCCAGCATTTT. This encodes CASSLTSTGGDSSQPQHF.

This clone occurred a few times. V usage is TRBV6-2 or TRBV6-3 and J usage is TRBJ1-6, with 11 nucleotides matching TRBD1. CDR3 length: 16 residues. Losses at the gene ends were 4 bases for V and 14 bases for J; bases not matched to a gene: 13. The germline V gene encodes CDR1 MNHEY and CDR2 SVGEGT. This CDR3 is CASSSWTGGDHLTLHF. The CDR3 DNA reads TGTGCCAGCAGTTCCTGGACAGGGGGCGACCACCTTACCCTCCACTTT.

The chain is built from TRBV6-5 and TRBJ1-2; D unresolved. The CDR3 runs to 13 residues. The V end lost 4 bases, the J end lost 7 bases, and 13 bases lay between the germline ends. In germline, CDR1 is MNHEY, CDR2 SVGAGI. This CDR3 is CASSFDSGTGYTF. CDR3 sequence (DNA): TGTGCCAGCAGTTTCGACTCCGGTACTGGCTACACCTTC.

There are many counts of this clone. The chain recombines TRBV10-2 with TRBJ2-1, with 9 bases that match TRBD2. With V trimmed by 2 bases and J by 3 bases, 2 bases remained unmatched. Germline V lookup: CDR1 WSHSY, CDR2 SAAADI. The CDR3 is made up of 15 amino acids. In nucleotides, the CDR3 is TGCGCCAGCAGTGAGAAGCGGGGGGACTACAATGAGCAGTTCTTC. Translation: CASSEKRGDYNEQFF.

J is TRBJ2-2 and V is TRBV11-2, with TRBD1 matching over 7 bases. Germline CDR1 reads SGHAT; CDR2 reads FQNNGV. CDR3 length: 14 residues. J was trimmed by 8 bases and V by 5 bases; bases with no gene match: 8. Written as DNA, the CDR3 is TGTGCCAGCAGCGTTGCAGGGGGAAGGGGGGAGCTGTTTTTT. Its protein is CASSVAGGRGELFF.

The chain couples TRBV6-2 or TRBV6-3 to TRBJ2-1, with TRBD2 identical over 10 bases. CDR1 is MNHEY and CDR2 is SVGEGT in the germline V gene. The J segment lost 0 bases and the V segment lost 4 bases, leaving 6 bases of the junction unmatched. There are 17 residues in the CDR3. CDR3 bases: TGTGCCAGCAGTTCCACTAGCGGGGCTAGCTCCTACAATGAGCAGTTCTTC. Amino acid sequence: CASSSTSGASSYNEQFF.

This clone came up a few times. The rearrangement uses TRBV7-9 and TRBJ1-4; D is ambiguous. The CDR3 runs to 11 residues. V was pared by 3 bases and J by 11 bases, with 7 bases between. Per germline, CDR1 SEHNR and CDR2 FQNEAQ (reference sequence). The chain's CDR3 is CASSFSGKLFF. CDR3 DNA sequence: TGTGCCAGCAGCTTTTCCGGGAAACTGTTTTTT.

V usage is TRBV15 and J usage is TRBJ1-1, with D perhaps TRBD1 (6 bases). Germline-derived CDR1 and CDR2 are LNHNV and YYDKDF (reference sequence). The ends were cut back, 5 bases at V and 0 bases at J, with 16 bases in the middle. This CDR3 spans 16 amino acids. CDR3 in DNA: TGTGCCACCAGCCCTCTGACAGGCGCTATGAACACTGAAGCTTTCTTT. Translation gives CATSPLTGAMNTEAFF.

This clone was detected only a few times. The chain joins TRBV6-5 to TRBJ2-3; TRBD2 matches 7 bases. CDR1 and CDR2 (germline): MNHEY, SVGAGI. The V segment lost 10 bases and the J segment 3 bases; nucleotides outside the gene matches: 13. This CDR3 has 15 residues. The CDR3 DNA reads TGTGCCACCCAAGGGCGAGCGGGGAAGACAGATACGCAGTATTTT. It specifies CATQGRAGKTDTQYF.

The genes are TRBV6-2 or TRBV6-3 and TRBJ2-2; D is unresolved. CDR1 MNHEY and CDR2 SVGEGT come from the germline V gene. V was shortened by 2 bases and J by 1 base, with 5 bases between the two germline ends. The CDR3 totals 14 residues. The CDR3 spells CASSYIGNTGELFF. In DNA form, the CDR3 reads TGTGCCAGCAGTTACATCGGGAACACCGGGGAGCTGTTTTTT.

This clone was seen more than once but under ten times. This chain connects TRBV7-6 to TRBJ2-2; 8 nucleotides agree with TRBD1. The J segment lost 6 bases and the V segment lost 5 bases, leaving 14 bases of the junction unmatched. The CDR3 contains 17 residues. CDR1 is SGHVS and CDR2 is FNYEAQ in the germline V gene. The CDR3 sequence is CASSPGQGRFGAGELFF. The CDR3 nucleotides are TGTGCCAGCAGCCCCGGACAGGGAAGATTCGGTGCCGGGGAGCTGTTTTTT. The full variable domain, rest sourced from reference TRBV7-6 and TRBJ2-2, is GAGVSQSPRYKVTKRGQDVALRCDPISGHVSLYWYRQALGQGPEFLTYFNYEAQQDKSGLPNDRFSAERPEGSISTLTIQRTEQRDSAMYRCASSPGQGRFGAGELFFGEGSRLTVL.

V and J are TRBV5-6 and TRBJ2-2, with D perhaps matching TRBD2 (6 bases). With 4 bases removed from V and 0 bases from J, the gap between germline ends came to 13 bases. This CDR3 is 16 amino acids long. In germline, CDR1 is SGHDT, CDR2 YYEEEE. The CDR3 DNA follows: TGTGCCAGCAGCCGCGGACTACTAGCGAACACCGGGGAGCTGTTTTTT. Its protein is CASSRGLLANTGELFF.

The chain carries TRBV7-2 and TRBJ2-3; D might be TRBD2 (6 bases). The germline gives CDR1 SGHTA, CDR2 FQGNSA. The CDR3 is made up of 15 amino acids. V lost 5 bases, J lost 4 bases, and 16 bases lay in between. The chain's CDR3 is CASSPGLAMADTQYF. CDR3 in DNA: TGTGCCAGCAGCCCGGGTCTAGCGATGGCAGATACGCAGTATTTT.

This rearrangement joins TRBV29-1 to TRBJ2-1, with 10 positions matching TRBD2. The CDR3 has 14 residues. V dropped 7 bases and J dropped 2; count of bases not matched to a gene: 5. CDR1 SQVTM and CDR2 ANQGSEA come from the germline V gene. Here the CDR3 DNA reads TGCAGCGCGACGAGCGGGGGGGCCTACAATGAGCAGTTCTTC. Translation: CSATSGGAYNEQFF.

This sequence joins TRBV7-2 and TRBJ1-3; the match to TRBD1 covers 7 bases. CDR1 and CDR2 (germline): SGHTA, FQGNSA. The V gene end was trimmed by 5 bases and the J gene end by 2 bases; junction bases not matched to a gene: 9. The CDR3 covers 16 residues. The CDR3 region has the DNA TGTGCCAGCAGCCCGAACCTGGGACAGCCTGGAAACACCATATATTTT. Protein sequence: CASSPNLGQPGNTIYF. Full variable domain (outside the CDR3, taken from reference TRBV7-2 and TRBJ1-3): GAGVSQSPSNKVTEKGKDVELRCDPISGHTALYWYRQSLGQGLEFLIYFQGNSAPDKSGLPSDRFSAERTGGSVSTLTIQRTQQEDSAVYLCASSPNLGQPGNTIYFGEGSWLTVV.

The V and J genes are TRBV19 and TRBJ1-2, with D unclear. This CDR3 has 14 residues. The ends were cut back, 4 bases at V and 0 bases at J, with 9 bases in the middle. Germline CDR1 and CDR2: LNHDA and SQIVND (reference sequence). The CDR3 DNA reads as TGTGCCAGTAGTAGAGAGGGCGCTAACTATGGCTACACCTTC. The encoded protein is CASSREGANYGYTF.

This chain uses TRBV6-1 with TRBJ1-1; D is unclear. The CDR3 length is 16 residues. Trimming removed 4 bases at V and 0 bases at J, with 15 bases between. Germline lookup yields CDR1 MNHNS and CDR2 SASEGT. CDR3 bases: TGTGCCAGCAGTGGGGTCCCGGGAAGGATGAACACTGAAGCTTTCTTT. Translated, it gives CASSGVPGRMNTEAFF.

The rearrangement uses TRBV30 and TRBJ1-6; TRBD1 matches 9 bases. The CDR3 length is 14 residues. In germline, CDR1 is GTSNPN, CDR2 SVGIG (reference sequence). The junction had 7 bases not matched to a gene; V was cut back by 4 bases and J by 9 bases. The CDR3 nucleotides read TGTGCCTGGAAGGACAGGGGTATGGGTTCACCCCTCCACTTT. This gives the protein CAWKDRGMGSPLHF.

Remarks on this clone: The junction does not match germline at one end; this may be a read error. This chain connects TRBV20-1 to TRBJ1-1, with no clear D. There are 8 residues in the CDR3. Germline V gene data show CDR1 as DFQATT and CDR2 as SNEGSKA (reference sequence). CDR3 loop: CSASAGIF. CDR3 nucleotide sequence: TGCAGTGCTAGTGCGGGGATCTTT.

This clone was recorded only once. The chain employs TRBV12-5 and TRBJ1-5, with TRBD1 matching over 11 bases. J gave up 0 bases and V 1 base, and 2 bases lay outside the gene matches. Germline CDR1 and CDR2: LGHNT and FRNRAP. This CDR3 has 17 amino acids. The CDR3 nucleotides are TGTGCTAGTGGTTTGGGGGGGACAGGGGGTAGCAATCAGCCCCAGCATTTT. Protein product: CASGLGGTGGSNQPQHF.